This is a list of T cell receptor beta chains from one sample in a study of CD8+CD57+ T cells in acquired aplastic anemia. TCRdb redid the calling of the reads with MiXCR, one entry per CDR3 protein. The table includes under 500,000 distinct CDR3 sequences, around a third detected once. The specimen was sorted CD4+, CD8+, or CD8+CD57+ T cells (not recorded which) from PBMCs. The receptor set was obtained from a human donor with aplastic anemia. CDR3s include the opening cysteine and the closing phenylalanine or tryptophan. Fields, in order: clone size, J gene, D gene, V gene, CDR3 DNA, CDR3 protein. D genes are given only for firm matches. A clone size is listed for some rows: how often the clone was seen (once, few, many), or a class if it is expanded.

NA TRBJ1-1 NA TRBV9 TGTGCCAGCAGCGTATCGGTCGGACTGAACACTGAAGCTTTCTTT CASSVSVGLNTEAFF
many TRBJ1-6 NA TRBV2 TGTGCCAGCAGTGAAAAATTCCAGAATTCACCCCTCCACTTT CASSEKFQNSPLHF
few TRBJ2-2 TRBD2 TRBV9 TGTGCCAGCAGCGCCCAACTAGCGGGGGGCACCGGGGAGCTGTTTTTT CASSAQLAGGTGELFF
NA TRBJ1-6 NA TRBV14 TGTGCCAGCAGCCAAGATCTTGTGGCAGTAAATTCACCCCTCCACTTT CASSQDLVAVNSPLHF
many TRBJ2-2 NA TRBV10-3 TGTGCCCGCTCTCCGGGACCTAACACCGGGGAGCTGTTTTTT CARSPGPNTGELFF
NA TRBJ2-1 NA TRBV7-2 TGTGCCAGCAGCTTAGATGGTTGGAATGAGCAGTTCTTC CASSLDGWNEQFF
many TRBJ2-2 NA TRBV10-3 TGTGCCATCAGCCACTCGACAGCACAGAACACCGGGGAGCTGTTTTTT CAISHSTAQNTGELFF
NA TRBJ2-7 NA TRBV9 TGTGCCAGCAGCGTAGGGGATAGACTCTACGAGCAGTACTTC CASSVGDRLYEQYF
NA TRBJ2-5 NA TRBV10-3 TGTGCCATCAGTGAGTCGAAGGGGGCGGGAGTTGTGGAGACCCAGTACTTC CAISESKGAGVVETQYF
few TRBJ1-1 NA TRBV2 TGTGCCAGCAGGAGGATGACAGGACTAGGGCTGGGGAACACTGAAGCTTTCTTT CASRRMTGLGLGNTEAFF
NA TRBJ1-2 TRBD1 TRBV7-8 TGTGCCAGCAGCTTAGGGGACAGTTTATATGGCTACACCTTC CASSLGDSLYGYTF
NA TRBJ1-5 NA TRBV2 TGTGCCAGCGGTGATAACTGGAGCAATCAGCCCCAGCATTTT CASGDNWSNQPQHF
few TRBJ1-2 TRBD1 TRBV29-1 TGCAGCGCGGGACAGGGGACAGGCTACACCTTC CSAGQGTGYTF
many TRBJ1-5 TRBD1 TRBV7-9 TGTGCCACCGACAATACAGGGGAGGGTCAGCCCCAGCATTTT CATDNTGEGQPQHF
NA TRBJ1-1 TRBD1 TRBV6-5 TGTGCCAGTTCAGGGGGAACCACTGAAGCTTTCTTT CASSGGTTEAFF
many TRBJ2-5 TRBD2 TRBV24-1 TGTGCCACCAGTCCGGCAGCCGGGGGGGATGAGACCCAGTACTTC CATSPAAGGDETQYF
NA TRBJ2-3 NA TRBV10-3 TGTGTCACTAGTCGCGGCACAGATACGCAGTATTTT CVTSRGTDTQYF
NA TRBJ2-7 NA TRBV19 TGTGCCAGCAGCCAAGTGAGACACGGGTCCTACGAGCAGTACTTC CASSQVRHGSYEQYF
NA TRBJ2-1 NA TRBV7-9 TGTGCCAGCAGCTTAGTTATGGCTTCCCCAGCCTACAATGAGCAGTTCTTC CASSLVMASPAYNEQFF
NA TRBJ1-2 TRBD1 TRBV10-3 TGTGCCATCAGTGAGCCGGGACAGGGCACGACCTATGGCTACACCTTC CAISEPGQGTTYGYTF
NA TRBJ2-2 NA TRBV4-3 TGCGCCAGCAGCCAGCTCAGAAACGCCGGGGAGCTGTTTTTT CASSQLRNAGELFF
many TRBJ2-1 TRBD2 TRBV2 TGTGCCAGCAGTAAGCGGGGTGATTCCTACAATGAGCAGTTCTTC CASSKRGDSYNEQFF
NA TRBJ2-1 TRBD2 TRBV19 TGTGCCAGTAGTAACGGGCTAGCGGGCCACAATGAGCAGTTCTTC CASSNGLAGHNEQFF
few TRBJ2-6 NA TRBV11-2 TGTGCCAGCAGCAAAGGGACATCACACTCTGGGGCCAACGTCCTGACTTTC CASSKGTSHSGANVLTF
NA TRBJ1-5 NA TRBV11-2 TGTGCCAGCAGCTTATGGAGGGGCGCGGGACAGCCCCAGCATTTT CASSLWRGAGQPQHF
NA TRBJ1-1 NA TRBV6-5 TGTGCCAGCAGTTACCAGCCAGGGGCGAACACTGAAGCTTTCTTT CASSYQPGANTEAFF
many TRBJ2-7 TRBD2 TRBV5-1 TGCGCCAGCAGCTTGGGACTAGCGGGAGTCACCGAGCAGTACTTC CASSLGLAGVTEQYF
few TRBJ1-2 NA TRBV18 TGTGCCAGCTTACTACAGCCTAACTATGGCTACACCTTC CASLLQPNYGYTF
NA TRBJ1-6 NA TRBV15 TGTGCCACCAGCAGCGTTTCGGGGGTAACATCACCCCTCCACTTT CATSSVSGVTSPLHF
many TRBJ1-1 NA TRBV19 TGTGCCAGTAGTATGCTGGCGACCACTGAAGCTTTCTTT CASSMLATTEAFF
NA TRBJ2-5 NA TRBV10-2 TGCGCCAGCAGTGAGTCGGCACGGGGGTACGGGGAGACCCAGTACTTC CASSESARGYGETQYF
NA TRBJ1-2 NA TRBV3-1 TGTGCCAGCAGCCAAGGGACATACAACTATGGCTACACCTTC CASSQGTYNYGYTF
many TRBJ1-1 NA TRBV29-1 TGCAGCGTTGAATCGGCGAGGACGCCTTCCACTGAAGCTTTCTTT CSVESARTPSTEAFF
many TRBJ1-5 NA TRBV19 TGTGCCAGTAGTATTGGAAGGGTTAGCAATCAGCCCCAGCATTTT CASSIGRVSNQPQHF
few TRBJ1-3 NA TRBV14 TGTGCCAGCAGCCAAGTGGGTGGAAACACCATATATTTT CASSQVGGNTIYF
NA TRBJ1-5 TRBD1 TRBV19 TGTGCCAGTGAACAGGGGAATAGCAATCAGCCCCAGCATTTT CASEQGNSNQPQHF
few TRBJ1-1 NA TRBV6-1 TGTGCCAGCAGCCAACGGACTGTGAACTCTGAAGCTTTCTTT CASSQRTVNSEAFF
NA TRBJ2-3 NA TRBV5-1 TGCGCCAGCACTTCCCTCGGTAGCTCTCTGAATACGCAGTATTTT CASTSLGSSLNTQYF
many TRBJ1-1 NA TRBV20-1 TGCAGTGCTACCCCGAACACTGAAGCTTTCTTT CSATPNTEAFF
few TRBJ1-6 NA TRBV30 TGTGCCTTAACCCCCCCGACGGGTTCACCCCTCCACTTT CALTPPTGSPLHF
NA TRBJ2-3 NA TRBV20-1 TGCAGTGCTCAAGGACAGGGAGGGAGCACAGATACGCAGTATTTT CSAQGQGGSTDTQYF
NA TRBJ1-6 NA TRBV2 TGTGCCACGTCCGGGGAAGTTCCCCTCCACTTT CATSGEVPLHF
NA TRBJ2-3 NA TRBV19 TGTGCCAGTAGGAGGGTTAGCACAGATACGCAGTATTTT CASRRVSTDTQYF
NA TRBJ2-5 NA TRBV3-1 TGTGCCAGCAGCCAAGTTCGTCGTGAGACCCAGTACTTC CASSQVRRETQYF
many TRBJ1-1 NA TRBV2 TGTGCCAGCAGAGACAAGGACGGAATGAACACTGAAGCTTTCTTT CASRDKDGMNTEAFF
NA TRBJ1-4 NA TRBV7-2 TGTGCCAGCAACTCCCCAACCAATGAAAAACTGTTTTTT CASNSPTNEKLFF
many TRBJ2-1 NA TRBV20-1 TGCAGTGCTAGTTCGGCGATCCCGAACAATGAGCAGTTCTTC CSASSAIPNNEQFF
NA TRBJ1-1 NA TRBV6-1 TGTGCCAGCGGGAGAAGGGACACTGAAGCTTTCTTT CASGRRDTEAFF
few TRBJ2-7 TRBD1 TRBV10-3 TGTGCCATCAGTGACCAGACAGGGGGCTACGAGCAGTACTTC CAISDQTGGYEQYF
few TRBJ1-4 NA TRBV2 TGTGCCAGCAGGGAGGACAGACATAATGAAAAACTGTTTTTT CASREDRHNEKLFF
NA TRBJ2-7 NA TRBV2 TGTGCCAGCAGTGGGATGCGGCACTACGAGCAGTACTTC CASSGMRHYEQYF
NA TRBJ2-2 NA TRBV9 TGTGCCAGCAGTGCGGGGCACCAGAACACCGGGGAGCTGTTTTTT CASSAGHQNTGELFF
few TRBJ1-2 TRBD1 TRBV2 TGTGCCAGCAGTGAGTTCCACAGGGGAGACAGGGGCTATGGCTACACCTTC CASSEFHRGDRGYGYTF
NA TRBJ1-1 NA TRBV10-2 TGCGCCAGCAGCCCAGACGGCGTGGTGGAAACTGAAGCTTTCTTT CASSPDGVVETEAFF
NA TRBJ2-7 NA TRBV29-1 TGCAGCGTTGAGGTAGGGGAACAATACGAGCAGTACTTC CSVEVGEQYEQYF
many TRBJ2-5 TRBD1 TRBV10-2 TGCGCCAGCAGTGAGAATTTAAGGACAGGGGGACGTCGGGCCCAGTACTTC CASSENLRTGGRRAQYF